The 26 T cell receptor beta chains below all came from one sample that was sequenced in a study of blood T cell repertoires in COVID-19. The repertoire was sequenced with immunoSEQ multiplex PCR; TCRdb's copy has only in-frame clones and lacks some. The sample contains about 180,000 clones, about 90% of which appear only once. Input material: peripheral blood. The receptors come from a man aged 40-49 years with active or convalescent COVID-19.

The chain is built from TRBV19 and TRBJ2-1; 10 nucleotides align to TRBD1. The CDR3 is made up of 15 amino acids. With 6 bases clipped from V and 3 bases from J, the junction kept 5 bases outside the gene matches. The germline V gene has CDR1 LNHDA and CDR2 SQIVND (reference sequence). The CDR3 DNA reads TGTGCCAGTAGACGCGGGACAGGGGTCTACAATGAGCAGTTCTTC. Translated: CASRRGTGVYNEQFF. The full variable domain, with the rest looked up from reference TRBV19 and TRBJ2-1, is DGGITQSPKYLFRKEGQNVTLSCEQNLNHDAMYWYRQDPGQGLRLIYYSQIVNDFQKGDIAEGYSVSREKKESFPLTVTSAQKNPTAFYLCASRRGTGVYNEQFFGPGTRLTVL.

This clone showed up just once. The chain links TRBV7-2 to TRBJ1-6, with D possibly being TRBD1 (6 bases). CDR1 SGHTA and CDR2 FQGNSA come from the germline V gene. The CDR3 consists of 13 residues. The V end lost 5 bases, the J end lost 9 bases, and 11 bases lay between the germline ends. This CDR3 is CASSPQGSSPLHF. The CDR3, as DNA: TGTGCCAGCAGCCCGCAGGGGAGTTCACCCCTCCACTTT.

This clone occurred a few times. The chain recombines TRBV27 with TRBJ1-4; D is ambiguous. Germline V CDR1 and CDR2: MNHEY, SMNVEV (reference sequence). The CDR3 is made up of 14 amino acids. The V end was cut by 3 bases, the J end by 4 bases, with 9 bases between. CDR3 sequence: CASSFGKRNEKLFF. As DNA, the CDR3 is TGTGCCAGCAGTTTCGGCAAGCGTAATGAAAAACTGTTTTTT.

This chain links TRBV7-9 with TRBJ1-1; 10 bases align to TRBD1. Trimming at V came to 8 bases and at J to 4 bases, leaving 13 bases not matched to a gene. The germline V gene encodes CDR1 SEHNR and CDR2 FQNEAQ (reference sequence). The CDR3 is 16 residues long. The CDR3: CASDPDRGHTGTEAFF. The CDR3, as DNA: TGTGCCAGCGACCCCGACAGGGGGCATACGGGCACTGAAGCTTTCTTT.

This rearrangement joins TRBV25-1 to TRBJ1-1, with TRBD1 matching 11 bases. This CDR3 comprises 14 residues. The trim removed 1 base at V and 7 bases at J, leaving 2 bases unmatched. CDR1 MGHDK and CDR2 SYGVNS come from the germline V gene. DNA of the CDR3: TGTGCCAGCAGTGAATGGGGGACAGGGGGTGAAGCTTTCTTT. Encoded protein: CASSEWGTGGEAFF.

This sequence joins TRBV9 and TRBJ1-5; perhaps TRBD1 as D (6 bases). Trimming removed 3 bases at V and 4 bases at J, with 14 bases between. The CDR3 runs to 15 residues. Germline values: CDR1 SGDLS, CDR2 YYNGEE. CDR3 loop: CASSATGTRNQPQHF. The CDR3 nucleotides read TGTGCCAGCAGCGCCACAGGGACCCGTAATCAGCCCCAGCATTTT.

The J gene is TRBJ1-2, the V gene TRBV2; TRBD1 might be the D (6 bases). Looked up from germline, CDR1 is SNHLY and CDR2 is FYNNEI. The CDR3 length is 15 residues. The V end was cut by 6 bases, the J end by 0 bases, with 14 bases between. CDR3 coding DNA: TGTGCCAGCAGGGAAACAGGGAACCCTAACTATGGCTACACCTTC. Amino acids: CASRETGNPNYGYTF.

In this sample, this clone turned up a few times. The genes are TRBV19 and TRBJ2-5; D call uncertain. The CDR3 covers 13 residues. Trimming removed 3 bases from V and 1 base from J, with 6 bases in between. CDR1 and CDR2 from the germline V gene are LNHDA and SQIVND (reference sequence). Here the CDR3 DNA reads TGTGCCAGTAGTATGAGTAGCCAAGAGACCCAGTACTTC. Translation gives CASSMSSQETQYF.

The genes are TRBV4-1 and TRBJ2-5, with a tentative D call TRBD2 (5 bases). The germline V gene encodes CDR1 MGHRA and CDR2 YSYEKL. Trimming took 3 bases from V and 2 from J, leaving 16 bases between them. The CDR3 is made up of 16 amino acids. DNA of the CDR3: TGCGCCAGCAGCCACGATAGGAGAGGGTTTCAAGAGACCCAGTACTTC. Its translation: CASSHDRRGFQETQYF.

The gene calls are TRBV6-5 and TRBJ2-7, with 7 bases fitting TRBD1. The CDR3 is 13 amino acids. Per the germline V gene, CDR1 is MNHEY and CDR2 is SVGAGI. Trimming took 7 bases from V and 5 from J; bases not matched to a gene: 8. The CDR3 sequence is CASTPTGSNEQYF. DNA of the CDR3: TGTGCCAGCACCCCGACAGGGTCGAACGAGCAGTACTTC.

The CDR3 DNA is TGCGCCAGCAGCCATATAGGACAGGGGGCAGGCGGCTACACCTTC. Amino acid sequence: CASSHIGQGAGGYTF. The chain carries TRBV4-3 and TRBJ1-2; 11 bases agree with TRBD1. Unmatched junction bases numbered 8, after V lost 3 bases and J lost 8 bases. The CDR3 covers 15 residues. The germline V gene encodes CDR1 LGHNA and CDR2 YSLEER.

V usage is TRBV19 and J usage is TRBJ2-5, with D perhaps TRBD1 (5 bases). The CDR3 extends over 15 amino acids. V was cut by 4 bases and J by 1 base, with 13 bases left in between. Per germline, CDR1 LNHDA and CDR2 SQIVND (reference sequence). CDR3 bases: TGTGCCAGTAGTACCTTCACAGGCCTCCAAGAGACCCAGTACTTC. This gives the protein CASSTFTGLQETQYF.

V usage is TRBV5-6 and J usage is TRBJ2-5, with 11 bases identical to TRBD2. With V trimmed by 3 bases and J by 6 bases, 4 bases remained unmatched. CDR3 size: 14 residues. Per germline, CDR1 SGHDT and CDR2 YYEEEE. The CDR3 protein is CASSSGLAAQTQYF. The CDR3 nucleotides are TGTGCCAGCAGCTCGGGACTAGCGGCCCAGACCCAGTACTTC.

The chain recombines TRBV10-3 with TRBJ2-7; D remains ambiguous. Trimming stripped 3 bases from V and 6 bases from J, with 12 bases between. CDR1 and CDR2 from the germline V gene are ENHRY and SYGVKD. The CDR3 spans 13 residues. The CDR3 region has the DNA TGTGCCATCAGTGAAGAGCCCGCTGGCGAGCAGTACTTC. Translation: CAISEEPAGEQYF.

In this sample, this clone turned up a few times. This sequence joins TRBV1 and TRBJ2-4; the table gives TRBD1 as D, unverified against the DNA. TRBV1 is deemed a pseudogene. The CDR3 loop spans 15 amino acids. This chain's CDR3 is CTSSQDEGDQNIQYF. The CDR3 nucleotides are TGCACCAGCAGCCAAGATGAAGGGGATCAAAACATTCAGTACTTC.

The chain is built from TRBV18 and TRBJ1-1; possible D gene TRBD1, 5 bases. The CDR3 length is 16 residues. The V end was cut by 9 bases, the J end by 1 base, with 21 bases between. The V gene's germline CDR1 is KGHSH and CDR2 LQKENI. DNA of the CDR3: TGTGCCAGTCAACCTCCCGGAAATAGGGGGAACACTGAAGCTTTCTTT. This sequence encodes CASQPPGNRGNTEAFF.

The V gene is TRBV24-1, the J gene TRBJ1-1; 10 nucleotides agree with TRBD1. With V trimmed by 3 bases and J by 5 bases, 2 bases remained unmatched. The germline V gene has CDR1 KGHDR and CDR2 SFDVKD. This CDR3 spans 14 amino acids. The CDR3 coding sequence is TGTGCCACCAGTGATCCGGACAGGGGGACTGAAGCTTTCTTT. It specifies CATSDPDRGTEAFF.

DNA of the CDR3: TGTGCCAGCAGTTTCGAGGGCGCCTACGAGCAGTACTTC. Encoded protein: CASSFEGAYEQYF. The chain links TRBV27 to TRBJ2-7; D may be TRBD2 (5 bases). V lost 3 bases to trimming and J lost 2 bases, with 8 bases between them. The germline gives CDR1 MNHEY, CDR2 SMNVEV (reference sequence). The CDR3 consists of 13 residues.

The chain links TRBV6-5 to TRBJ2-7; 7 bases align to TRBD1. J lost 2 bases, V lost 8 bases, and 3 bases had no gene match. Germline V gene data show CDR1 as MNHEY and CDR2 as SVGAGI. This CDR3 is built from 12 residues. CDR3 sequence (DNA): TGTGCCAGCGGACAGGAAACCTACGAGCAGTACTTC. It encodes CASGQETYEQYF.

The V gene is TRBV5-5, the J gene TRBJ2-7; the D gene is possibly TRBD1 (6 bases). Germline V lookup: CDR1 SGHKS, CDR2 YYEKEE (reference sequence). V lost 2 bases and J 3 bases, leaving 9 bases between the germline ends. The CDR3 contains 13 residues. The CDR3 bases are TGTGCCAGCAGCTTAACAGGGCTCTACGAGCAGTACTTC. The encoded protein is CASSLTGLYEQYF.

The chain links TRBV7-2 to TRBJ2-3, with 10 nucleotides matching TRBD1. The length of the CDR3 is 16 residues. Trimming took 5 bases from V and 6 from J; bases not matched to a gene: 11. Germline V gives CDR1 SGHTA, CDR2 FQGNSA. The CDR3 bases are TGTGCCAGCAGCCCATGGGACAGGGGAGGGTCGGATACGCAGTATTTT. Translation gives CASSPWDRGGSDTQYF.

The chain joins TRBV13 to TRBJ1-5; TRBD1 agrees at 9 bases. Germline values: CDR1 PRHDT, CDR2 FYEKMQ (reference sequence). V lost 5 bases, J lost 4 bases, and 6 bases stayed unmatched. CDR3 length equals 15 residues. The CDR3 bases are TGTGCCAGCAGCCAGGGACAGGGAAGGAATCAGCCCCAGCATTTT. It yields the protein CASSQGQGRNQPQHF.

This clone has a single count. V and J are TRBV28 and TRBJ1-3, with a weak D call TRBD1 (5 bases). The CDR3 covers 15 residues. Germline CDR1 and CDR2: MDHEN and SYDVKM. Trimming left V 2 bases short and J 3 bases short, with 11 bases between. The CDR3 DNA is TGTGCCAGCAGTTTAGGCGGGGCCAATGGAAACACCATATATTTT. Translating gives CASSLGGANGNTIYF.

This clone was counted many times. This CDR3 reads CASSLGPGQDEQYF. The CDR3 region has the DNA TGTGCCAGCAGCTTAGGCCCGGGACAGGACGAGCAGTACTTC. The chain recombines TRBV11-2 with TRBJ2-7, with 8 bases identical to TRBD1. The CDR3 totals 14 residues. The V and J ends lost 1 base and 5 bases, in that order; junction bases with no gene match: 4. The germline V gene has CDR1 SGHAT and CDR2 FQNNGV.

The CDR3 DNA reads as TGTGCCAGCAGCCAACCTACAGGGGAGGCGGAGCAGTACTTC. As protein: CASSQPTGEAEQYF. The chain joins TRBV3-1 (or the pseudogene TRBV3-2) to TRBJ2-7; D is perhaps TRBD1 (7 bases). Trimming left V 2 bases short and J 7 bases short, with 15 bases between. CDR3 size: 14 residues. Per the germline V gene, CDR1 is LGHDT and CDR2 is YNNKEL (reference sequence).

This chain joins TRBV9 and TRBJ1-5; 7 nucleotides line up with TRBD1. With V trimmed by 3 bases and J by 4 bases, 10 bases remained unmatched. Germline V gene sequence: CDR1 SGDLS, CDR2 YYNGEE. The CDR3 runs to 16 residues. The CDR3 bases are TGTGCCAGCAGCGAGGGAGATGGACAGGCAAATCAGCCCCAGCATTTT. Amino acid sequence: CASSEGDGQANQPQHF.